The T cell receptor beta chain under discussion was sequenced for a study of T cell responses to AZD1222 COVID-19 vaccine. Study-wide results and caveats: Possibly, clonal diversity was underestimated; donors were largely white British and included more females. Repertoires in all cases were sampled only once the peak T cell response had passed.

Method: immunoSEQ multiplex PCR; TCRdb's copy keeps in-frame clones and lacks some. The sample holds about 180,000 clones, about 93% seen once. Regarding this clone: Its antigen is unknown.

The CDR3 covers 15 residues. Germline V gives CDR1 SGDLS, CDR2 YYNGEE. V was trimmed by 4 bases and J by 4 bases, leaving 15 bases between them. This clonotype originated in an adult who received the AZD1222 COVID-19 vaccine. V and J are TRBV9 and TRBJ2-1, with D possibly being TRBD1 (5 bases). The sample was peripheral blood, taken 28 days after the second AZD1222 dose. CDR3 DNA sequence: TGTGCCAGCAGCCCGGACACTTCCCCTTACAATGAGCAGTTCTTC. Amino acids: CASSPDTSPYNEQFF.